One T cell receptor (beta chain) is described in this entry. The same CDR3 also results from other DNA sequences found in this sample. The CDR3 length is 15 residues. With 5 bases clipped from V and 2 bases from J, the junction kept 6 bases outside the gene matches. CDR1 and CDR2 from the germline V gene are SEHNR and FQNEAQ (reference sequence). Profiling relied on immunoSEQ multiplex PCR, and the TCRdb table lists in-frame clones only, not all of them. The sample shows fewer than 500,000 clones, roughly 90% of them seen only once. These data originate in a study of blood T cell repertoires in COVID-19. Study information: Both acute and convalescent COVID-19 samples were obtained from the United States, Italy and Spain. PBMCs, B-cell-depleted T cells, or T cells provided the cDNA or gDNA that made up the material.

The sample taken for sequencing was peripheral blood. The chain is built from TRBV7-9 and TRBJ1-1; 9 bases match TRBD1. The receptor was derived from a woman in her 30s with active or convalescent COVID-19. CDR3 in amino acids: CASSPLTGGNTEAFF. The CDR3 region has the DNA TGTGCCAGCAGCCCCTTAACAGGGGGCAACACTGAAGCTTTCTTT.